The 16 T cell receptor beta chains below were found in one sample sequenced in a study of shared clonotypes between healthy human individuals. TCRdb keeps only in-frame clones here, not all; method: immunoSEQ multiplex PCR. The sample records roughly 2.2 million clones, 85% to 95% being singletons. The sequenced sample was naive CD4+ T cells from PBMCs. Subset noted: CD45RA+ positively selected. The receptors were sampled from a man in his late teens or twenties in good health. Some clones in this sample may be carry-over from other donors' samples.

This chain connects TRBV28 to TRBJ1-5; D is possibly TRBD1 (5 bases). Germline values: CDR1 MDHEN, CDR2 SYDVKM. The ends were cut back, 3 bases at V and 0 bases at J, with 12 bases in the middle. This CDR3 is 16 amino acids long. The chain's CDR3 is CASSFRQTYSNQPQHF. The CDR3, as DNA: TGTGCCAGCAGTTTTCGACAGACCTATAGCAATCAGCCCCAGCATTTT.

The CDR3 sequence is CASSSQNIQYF. The CDR3 nucleotides read TGTGCCAGCAGCTCCCAAAACATTCAGTACTTC. V is TRBV5-4 and J is TRBJ2-4; D remains ambiguous. In germline, CDR1 is SGHNT, CDR2 YYREEE (reference sequence). The V and J ends lost 3 bases and 5 bases respectively, with 3 bases between them. This CDR3 contains 11 residues.

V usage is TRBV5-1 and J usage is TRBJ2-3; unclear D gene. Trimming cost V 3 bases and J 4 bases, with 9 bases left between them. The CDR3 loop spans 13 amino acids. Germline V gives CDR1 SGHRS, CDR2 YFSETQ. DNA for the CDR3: TGCGCCAGCAGCTCCAATATGGCAGATACGCAGTATTTT. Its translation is CASSSNMADTQYF.

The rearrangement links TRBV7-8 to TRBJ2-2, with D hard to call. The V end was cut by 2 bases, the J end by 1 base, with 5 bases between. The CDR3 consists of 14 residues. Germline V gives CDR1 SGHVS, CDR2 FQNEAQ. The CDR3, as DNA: TGTGCCAGCAGCTTATCTGGGAACACCGGGGAGCTGTTTTTT. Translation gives CASSLSGNTGELFF.

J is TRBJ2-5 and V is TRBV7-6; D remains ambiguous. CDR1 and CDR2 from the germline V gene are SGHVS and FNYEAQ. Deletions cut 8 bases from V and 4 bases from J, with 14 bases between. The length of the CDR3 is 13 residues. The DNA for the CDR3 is TGTGCCAGCCTGAAGGGAATAGGAGAGACCCAGTACTTC. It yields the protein CASLKGIGETQYF. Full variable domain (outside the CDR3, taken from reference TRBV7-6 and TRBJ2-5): GAGVSQSPRYKVTKRGQDVALRCDPISGHVSLYWYRQALGQGPEFLTYFNYEAQQDKSGLPNDRFSAERPEGSISTLTIQRTEQRDSAMYRCASLKGIGETQYFGPGTRLLVL.

CDR3 sequence (DNA): TGCGCCAGCAGCTTGAGTTCTACAGGACGTCACACTGAAGCTTTCTTT. Amino acids: CASSLSSTGRHTEAFF. The V gene is TRBV5-1, the J gene TRBJ1-1, with a weak D call TRBD1 (5 bases). From germline, CDR1 is SGHRS and CDR2 YFSETQ. There are 16 residues in the CDR3. V was trimmed by 1 base and J by 3 bases, leaving 16 bases between them.

In nucleotides, the CDR3 is TGTGCCAGCAGCCCAAGGCTAGGGGCCTACGAGCAGTACTTC. Protein product: CASSPRLGAYEQYF. The chain employs TRBV7-8 and TRBJ2-7; D might be TRBD1 (5 bases). The CDR3 spans 14 residues. CDR1 and CDR2 (germline): SGHVS, FQNEAQ. V was clipped by 5 bases and J by 2 bases, with 13 bases between them.

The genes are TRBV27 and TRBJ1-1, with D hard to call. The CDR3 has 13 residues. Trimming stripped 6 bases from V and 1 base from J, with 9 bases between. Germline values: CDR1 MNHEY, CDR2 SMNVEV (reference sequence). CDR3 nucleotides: TGTGCCAGCAGAATCTCAGCGAACACTGAAGCTTTCTTT. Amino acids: CASRISANTEAFF.

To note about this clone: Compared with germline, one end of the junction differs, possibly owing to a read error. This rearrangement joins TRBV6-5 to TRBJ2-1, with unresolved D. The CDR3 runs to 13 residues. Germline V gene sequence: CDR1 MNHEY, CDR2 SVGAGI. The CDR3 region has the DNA TGTGCCACCAGTCGCCCGTCTCGTGGCGAGCAGTTCTTC. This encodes CATSRPSRGEQFF.

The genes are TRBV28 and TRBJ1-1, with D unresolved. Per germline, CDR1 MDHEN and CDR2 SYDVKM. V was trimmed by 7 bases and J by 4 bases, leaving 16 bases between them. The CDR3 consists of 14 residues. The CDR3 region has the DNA TGTGCCAGCAACCCCCCCAAGCTGAGCACTGAAGCTTTCTTT. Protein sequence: CASNPPKLSTEAFF.

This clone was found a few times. CDR3 sequence: CASSSPNEKLFF. DNA for the CDR3: TGTGCCAGCAGCTCCCCGAATGAAAAACTGTTTTTT. The chain joins TRBV7-6 to TRBJ1-4; no clear D. The CDR3 contains 12 residues. Germline CDR1 is SGHVS and CDR2 is FNYEAQ. V gave up 4 bases and J gave up 5 bases, with 5 bases separating them.

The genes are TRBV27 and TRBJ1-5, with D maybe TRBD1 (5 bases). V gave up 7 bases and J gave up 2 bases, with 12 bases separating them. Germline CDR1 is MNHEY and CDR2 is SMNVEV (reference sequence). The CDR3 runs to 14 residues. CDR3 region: CASTPGYGNQPQHF. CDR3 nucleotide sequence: TGTGCCAGCACCCCAGGGTATGGCAATCAGCCCCAGCATTTT.

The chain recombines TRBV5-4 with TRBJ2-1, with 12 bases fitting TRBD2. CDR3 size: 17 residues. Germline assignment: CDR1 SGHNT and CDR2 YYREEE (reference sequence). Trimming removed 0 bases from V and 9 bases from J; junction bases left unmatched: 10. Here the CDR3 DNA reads TGTGCCAGCAGCTTGGGGTCTAGCGGGAGGGCAGCAGGTGAGCAGTTCTTC. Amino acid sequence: CASSLGSSGRAAGEQFF.

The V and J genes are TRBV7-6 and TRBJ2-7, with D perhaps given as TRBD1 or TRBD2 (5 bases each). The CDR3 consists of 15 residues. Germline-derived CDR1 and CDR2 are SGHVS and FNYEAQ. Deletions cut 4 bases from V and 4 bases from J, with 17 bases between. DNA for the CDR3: TGTGCCAGCAGCTACATGGGGACGGAAACGTACGAGCAGTACTTC. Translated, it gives CASSYMGTETYEQYF.

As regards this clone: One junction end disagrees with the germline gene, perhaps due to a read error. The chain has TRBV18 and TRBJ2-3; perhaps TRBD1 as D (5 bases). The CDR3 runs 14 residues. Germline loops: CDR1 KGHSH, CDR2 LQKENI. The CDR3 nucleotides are TGTGCCAGCTTCCTGCGGCAGGGCACGGATACGCAGTATTTT. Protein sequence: CASFLRQGTDTQYF.

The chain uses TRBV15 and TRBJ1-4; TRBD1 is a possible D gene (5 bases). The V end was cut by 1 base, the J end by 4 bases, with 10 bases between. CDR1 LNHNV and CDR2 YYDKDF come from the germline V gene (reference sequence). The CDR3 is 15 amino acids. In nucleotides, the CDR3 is TGTGCCACCAGCAGAGGGGACGGCCTTAATGAAAAACTGTTTTTT. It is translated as CATSRGDGLNEKLFF.